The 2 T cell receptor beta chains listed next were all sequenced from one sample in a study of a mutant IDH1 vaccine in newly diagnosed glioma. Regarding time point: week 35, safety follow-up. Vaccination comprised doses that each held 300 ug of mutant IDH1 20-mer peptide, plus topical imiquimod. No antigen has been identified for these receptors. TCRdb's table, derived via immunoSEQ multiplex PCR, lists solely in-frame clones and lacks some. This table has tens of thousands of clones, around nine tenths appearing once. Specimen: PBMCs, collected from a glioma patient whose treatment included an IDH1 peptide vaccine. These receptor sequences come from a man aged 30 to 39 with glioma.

Here the CDR3 DNA reads TGTGCCAGACACGAGCGGGGGGCATACACTGAAGCTTTCTTT. Protein sequence: CARHERGAYTEAFF. The chain has TRBV5-3 and TRBJ1-1, with D possibly TRBD1 on 6 matching bases. TRBV5-3 is placed among ORFs of uncertain function. This CDR3 is 14 amino acids long. The V end was cut by 7 bases, the J end by 3 bases, with 16 bases between.

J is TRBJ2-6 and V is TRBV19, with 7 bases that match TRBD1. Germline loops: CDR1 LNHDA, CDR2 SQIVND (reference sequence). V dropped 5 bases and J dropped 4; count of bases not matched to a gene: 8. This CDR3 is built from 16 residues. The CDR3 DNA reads TGTGCCAGTAGTCTGGGGGACAGACCAGGGGCCAACGTCCTGACTTTC. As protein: CASSLGDRPGANVLTF. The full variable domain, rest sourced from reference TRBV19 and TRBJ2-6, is DGGITQSPKYLFRKEGQNVTLSCEQNLNHDAMYWYRQDPGQGLRLIYYSQIVNDFQKGDIAEGYSVSREKKESFPLTVTSAQKNPTAFYLCASSLGDRPGANVLTFGAGSRLTVL.